A selection of T cell receptor beta chains follows, all from one sample in a study of blood T cell repertoires in COVID-19. Libraries were prepared by immunoSEQ multiplex PCR; TCRdb keeps only in-frame clonotypes and omits some of them. The table has around 56,000 clones, roughly 79% seen once. The specimen was peripheral blood. These receptors all stem from a man aged 55 to 70 with acute or convalescent COVID-19. CDR3s include the opening cysteine and the closing phenylalanine or tryptophan. D genes are given only for firm matches. Clone sizes are given selectively: once, few, many, or a class where the clone is expanded.

D: .
V: TRBV14
J: TRBJ2-6
size: .
DNA: TGTGCCAGCAGTCCAAACTCTGGGGCCAACGTCCTGACTTTC
CDR3: CASSPNSGANVLTF

D: .
V: TRBV11-2
J: TRBJ2-1
size: .
DNA: TGTGCCAGCAGCCCACTCCTGACACCCTTTTACAATGAGCAGTTCTTC
CDR3: CASSPLLTPFYNEQFF

D: .
V: TRBV2
J: TRBJ1-6
size: few
DNA: TGTGCCAGCAATTATAGGGGAAGTTCACCCCTCCACTTT
CDR3: CASNYRGSSPLHF

D: .
V: TRBV21-1
J: TRBJ1-2
size: .
DNA: TGTGCCAGCAGCAAATTCCGACAGGGCTATGGCTACACCTTC
CDR3: CASSKFRQGYGYTF

D: .
V: TRBV28
J: TRBJ2-5
size: once
DNA: TGTGCCAGCAGTTTCTCCAGGGGATCCGGGACCCAGTACTTC
CDR3: CASSFSRGSGTQYF

D: .
V: TRBV12-5
J: TRBJ2-5
size: .
DNA: TGTGCTAGTGGTTATGACAGGCAAGAGACCCAGTACTTC
CDR3: CASGYDRQETQYF

D: .
V: TRBV12-3/TRBV12-4
J: TRBJ1-5
size: .
DNA: TGTGCCAGCAGTCTTGAACGGGGGCCCCAGCATTTT
CDR3: CASSLERGPQHF

D: .
V: TRBV18
J: TRBJ1-3
size: .
DNA: TGTGCCAGCTCCCTCCGCGCCGACTCTGGAAACACCATATATTTT
CDR3: CASSLRADSGNTIYF

D: .
V: TRBV6-5
J: TRBJ1-2
size: .
DNA: TGTGCCAGCAGGCCCCCTGCGCGTAACTATGGCTACACCTTC
CDR3: CASRPPARNYGYTF

D: .
V: TRBV24-1
J: TRBJ2-7
size: .
DNA: TGTGCCACCAGTGGTCCGGGGACCTACGAGCAGTACTTC
CDR3: CATSGPGTYEQYF

D: .
V: TRBV10-2
J: TRBJ1-1
size: .
DNA: TGCGCCAGCAGTGAGGCCAGTGAGGGAAAGAACACTGAAGCTTTCTTT
CDR3: CASSEASEGKNTEAFF

D: .
V: TRBV10-3
J: TRBJ1-2
size: .
DNA: TGTGCCATCAAGGTGACTACTAACTATGGCTACACCTTC
CDR3: CAIKVTTNYGYTF

D: .
V: TRBV5-1
J: TRBJ1-1
size: .
DNA: TGCGCCAGCAGCTTGAGACAGCCTCTAGCTGAAGCTTTCTTT
CDR3: CASSLRQPLAEAFF

D: .
V: TRBV5-5
J: TRBJ1-4
size: few
DNA: TGTGCCAGCAGCTTGGCCCTAGCGGACAGACTATCTGCAACTAATGAAAAACTGTTTTTT
CDR3: CASSLALADRLSATNEKLFF

D: TRBD1
V: TRBV5-1
J: TRBJ2-5
size: .
DNA: TGCGCCAGCAGCTTATCTCCGGGACAGCAAGAGACCCAGTACTTC
CDR3: CASSLSPGQQETQYF

D: .
V: TRBV24-1
J: TRBJ2-7
size: .
DNA: TGTGCCACCAGTGACCCCAGGACAGAAGGCTACGAGCAGTACTTC
CDR3: CATSDPRTEGYEQYF

D: .
V: TRBV5-4
J: TRBJ1-2
size: once
DNA: TGTGCCAGCAGCTTCAAGTACAGAAACTATGGCTACACCTTC
CDR3: CASSFKYRNYGYTF

D: .
V: TRBV5-1
J: TRBJ2-3
size: .
DNA: TGCGCCAGCAGCGCCCCCCTAGGCACAGATACGCAGTATTTT
CDR3: CASSAPLGTDTQYF

D: TRBD2
V: TRBV4-1
J: TRBJ2-1
size: .
DNA: TGCGCCAGCAGGGGGGGGACGAGAGATGAGCAGTTCTTC
CDR3: CASRGGTRDEQFF

D: TRBD1
V: TRBV20-1
J: TRBJ2-1
size: few
DNA: TGCAGTGCTAGTGGTACCCCCGGGACAGCGTATGAGCAGTTCTTC
CDR3: CSASGTPGTAYEQFF

D: .
V: TRBV11-3
J: TRBJ2-7
size: .
DNA: TGTGCCAGCAGCCTCAGGGGGGAGTCCTACGAGCAGTACTTC
CDR3: CASSLRGESYEQYF

D: TRBD1
V: TRBV29-1
J: TRBJ2-5
size: .
DNA: TGCAGCGGGGGACAGTCGCAAGAGACCCAGTACTTC
CDR3: CSGGQSQETQYF

D: TRBD1
V: TRBV28
J: TRBJ1-2
size: .
DNA: TGTGCCAGCAGCCCAGCCGGGACAGTCTATGGCTACACCTTC
CDR3: CASSPAGTVYGYTF

D: .
V: TRBV27
J: TRBJ1-2
size: .
DNA: TGTGCCAGCGGAGACGGGGTCCCTCTATCTGGCTACACCTTC
CDR3: CASGDGVPLSGYTF

D: .
V: TRBV18
J: TRBJ1-2
size: .
DNA: TGTGCCAGCTCACCATCAGGGGATCACGGCTACACCTTC
CDR3: CASSPSGDHGYTF

D: TRBD2
V: TRBV24-1
J: TRBJ2-3
size: .
DNA: TGTGCCACCAGTGATCCCGGACTAGCGGGGGGTTTAGATACGCAGTATTTT
CDR3: CATSDPGLAGGLDTQYF

D: .
V: TRBV6-5
J: TRBJ1-3
size: .
DNA: TGTGCCAGCAGTTACTCAGAGGGTAGTGGAAACACCATATATTTT
CDR3: CASSYSEGSGNTIYF

D: .
V: TRBV24-1
J: TRBJ1-1
size: .
DNA: TGTGCCACCAGTGATTTGACAACCAGGAAAATGAACACTGAAGCTTTCTTT
CDR3: CATSDLTTRKMNTEAFF

D: TRBD1
V: TRBV13
J: TRBJ2-5
size: .
DNA: TGTGCCAGCAGCCAACAGGGGTTTGAGACCCAGTACTTC
CDR3: CASSQQGFETQYF

D: .
V: TRBV21-1
J: TRBJ1-5
size: .
DNA: TGTGCCAGCAGCAAAGATTGGAGAACAGGGGAGCATCAGCCCCAGCATTTT
CDR3: CASSKDWRTGEHQPQHF

D: .
V: TRBV5-1
J: TRBJ2-1
size: .
DNA: TGCGCCAGCAGCCCGGGGGTACGTGACGGGAATGAGCAGTTCTTC
CDR3: CASSPGVRDGNEQFF

D: TRBD1
V: TRBV7-8
J: TRBJ1-3
size: .
DNA: TGTGCCAGCAGCTTTTCGAGACAGGGGGCTTCTGGAAACACCATATATTTT
CDR3: CASSFSRQGASGNTIYF

D: .
V: TRBV19
J: TRBJ1-1
size: .
DNA: TGTGCCAGTAGTATCATGTGGAACACTGAAGCTTTCTTT
CDR3: CASSIMWNTEAFF

D: TRBD2
V: TRBV5-4
J: TRBJ2-5
size: .
DNA: TGTGCCAGCAGCTTGCCTCAGCGGGGGGGCCAAGAGACCCAGTACTTC
CDR3: CASSLPQRGGQETQYF

D: TRBD2
V: TRBV5-8
J: TRBJ2-1
size: .
DNA: TGTGCCAGCAGCTCCCCGCCTAGCGGGGGGAGGTACAATGAGCAGTTCTTC
CDR3: CASSSPPSGGRYNEQFF

D: .
V: TRBV5-1
J: TRBJ1-1
size: .
DNA: TGCGCCAGCAGCTTTTTACAGGGGAACACTGAAGCTTTCTTT
CDR3: CASSFLQGNTEAFF

D: TRBD1
V: TRBV19
J: TRBJ1-5
size: .
DNA: TGTGCCAGTAGTATAATAGGGGGCGATCAGCCCCAGCATTTT
CDR3: CASSIIGGDQPQHF

D: .
V: TRBV7-2
J: TRBJ2-5
size: .
DNA: TGTGCCAGCAGCCTACCTCAGGGTCTTTCAGGGACCCAGTACTTC
CDR3: CASSLPQGLSGTQYF

D: TRBD1
V: TRBV15
J: TRBJ2-7
size: .
DNA: TGTGCCACCAGCAGTGGAGTTAGGACAGGACGCTTGTTC
CDR3: CATSSGVRTGRLF

D: .
V: TRBV7-3
J: TRBJ1-5
size: .
DNA: TGTGCCAGCAGCCTGCACCCTAGGCGGGACGGCAATCAGCCCCAGCATTTT
CDR3: CASSLHPRRDGNQPQHF

D: TRBD2
V: TRBV24-1
J: TRBJ2-1
size: few
DNA: TGTGCCACCAGTAGTAGCGGGGGATCGTCGGTTGCTAGTGAGCAGTTCTTC
CDR3: CATSSSGGSSVASEQFF

D: .
V: TRBV5-1
J: TRBJ1-4
size: .
DNA: TGCGCCAGCAGCCTGGACCGCGTTGAAAAACTGTTTTTT
CDR3: CASSLDRVEKLFF

D: .
V: TRBV5-4
J: TRBJ1-4
size: .
DNA: TGTGCCAGCAGCCCGGGGGGACTCACTACCGCCAATGAAAAACTGTTTTTT
CDR3: CASSPGGLTTANEKLFF

D: TRBD1
V: TRBV7-9
J: TRBJ1-6
size: once
DNA: TGTGCCAGCAGCTTAGGGACAGGCGTTAATTCACCCCTCCACTTT
CDR3: CASSLGTGVNSPLHF

D: TRBD1
V: TRBV24-1
J: TRBJ1-2
size: .
DNA: TGTGCCACCAGTGATCCTGGACAGGGCGACTATGGCTACACCTTC
CDR3: CATSDPGQGDYGYTF

D: .
V: TRBV5-1
J: TRBJ2-6
size: few
DNA: TGCGCCAGCAGCTCCGAGGGCGGATCTGGGGCCAACGTCCTGACTTTC
CDR3: CASSSEGGSGANVLTF

D: TRBD2
V: TRBV29-1
J: TRBJ2-1
size: .
DNA: TGCAGCGCCGGGGAACTAGCGGGGGCCTTAAGCTCCTACAATGAGCAGTTCTTC
CDR3: CSAGELAGALSSYNEQFF

D: .
V: TRBV12-3/TRBV12-4
J: TRBJ2-7
size: .
DNA: TGTGCCAGCAGCCACTCCTACGAGCAGTACTTC
CDR3: CASSHSYEQYF

D: TRBD1
V: TRBV19
J: TRBJ1-2
size: .
DNA: TGTGCCAGTAGTATCGGACAGGCATACACCTTC
CDR3: CASSIGQAYTF

D: .
V: TRBV21-1
J: TRBJ2-7
size: .
DNA: TGTGCCAGCAGCGCTGACAGGGCCCCGGACCTCTACGAGCAGTACTTC
CDR3: CASSADRAPDLYEQYF